This T cell receptor beta chain came from a study of blood T cells in healthy people across ages. Study conclusions and caveats: Calculation of diversity from one million T cells yielded estimates considered to be underestimates.

Turning to this clonotype: Its matching antigen is unknown.

The authors ran a second PCR of 7 to 11 cycles using a sample-barcoded 5' primer and a J-beta primer mix. MiXCR, applied by TCRdb to the 5' RACE reads, yields one record per CDR3 protein. This table holds about 1,800,000 distinct CDR3 sequences, 25% to 30% found once. Germline values: CDR1 MNHEY, CDR2 SVGAGI. The CDR3 has 14 amino acids. The V end lost 10 bases, the J end lost 0 bases, and 14 bases lay between the germline ends. The chain uses TRBV6-5 and TRBJ2-3; D is undetermined. The TCR sequence derives from a woman under 40 in good health. Source material: blood. CDR3 DNA sequence: TGTGCCACCGGCCGAGGCTCTAGCACAGATACGCAGTATTTT. It codes for CATGRGSSTDTQYF.